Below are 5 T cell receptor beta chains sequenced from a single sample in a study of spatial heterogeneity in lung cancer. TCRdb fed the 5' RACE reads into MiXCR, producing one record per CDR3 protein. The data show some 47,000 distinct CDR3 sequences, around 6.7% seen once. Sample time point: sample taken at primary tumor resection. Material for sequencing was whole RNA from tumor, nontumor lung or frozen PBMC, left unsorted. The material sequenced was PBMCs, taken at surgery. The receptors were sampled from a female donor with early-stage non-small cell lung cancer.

CDR3 in amino acids: CASSLRGISTDTQYF. The CDR3 nucleotides read TGTGCCAGCAGCTTGCGGGGAATCTCCACAGATACGCAGTATTTT. The rearrangement uses TRBV7-9 and TRBJ2-3, with a weak D call TRBD2 (6 bases). V was pared by 3 bases and J by 2 bases, with 12 bases between. Germline CDR1 reads SEHNR; CDR2 reads FQNEAQ (reference sequence). The CDR3 contains 15 residues.

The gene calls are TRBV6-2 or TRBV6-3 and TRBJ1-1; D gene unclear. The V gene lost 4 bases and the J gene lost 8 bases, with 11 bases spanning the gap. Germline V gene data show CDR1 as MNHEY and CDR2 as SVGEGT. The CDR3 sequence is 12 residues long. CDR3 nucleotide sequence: TGTGCCAGCAGTTTCCCGACTTACGAAGCTTTCTTT. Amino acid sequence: CASSFPTYEAFF.

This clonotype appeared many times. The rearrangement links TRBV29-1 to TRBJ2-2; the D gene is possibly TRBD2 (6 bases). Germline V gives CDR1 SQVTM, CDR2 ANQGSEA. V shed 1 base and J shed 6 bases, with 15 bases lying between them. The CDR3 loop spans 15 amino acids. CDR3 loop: CSVEGEARRAGELFF. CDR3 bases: TGCAGCGTTGAAGGGGAGGCCCGGAGAGCCGGGGAGCTGTTTTTT.

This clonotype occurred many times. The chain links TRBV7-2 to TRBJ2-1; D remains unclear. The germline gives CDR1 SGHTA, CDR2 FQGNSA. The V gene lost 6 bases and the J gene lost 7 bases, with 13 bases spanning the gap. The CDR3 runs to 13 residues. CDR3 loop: CASRPRSGNEQFF. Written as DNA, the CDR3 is TGTGCCAGCAGACCCCGGTCGGGTAATGAGCAGTTCTTC.

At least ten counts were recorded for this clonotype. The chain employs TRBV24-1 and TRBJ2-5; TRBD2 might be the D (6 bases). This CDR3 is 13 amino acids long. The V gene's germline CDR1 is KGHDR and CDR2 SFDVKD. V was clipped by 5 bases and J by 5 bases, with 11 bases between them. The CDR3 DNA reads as TGTGCCACCAGTGTGGCGGGGTACGAGACCCAGTACTTC. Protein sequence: CATSVAGYETQYF.